The 13 T cell receptor beta chains in this list originate from one sample, sequenced in a study of T cell responses to AZD1222 COVID-19 vaccine. TCRdb keeps only in-frame clones here, not all; method: immunoSEQ multiplex PCR. The data hold 150,000 to 200,000 clones, with approximately 92% observed a single time. Specimen: peripheral blood, collected on day 0 of AZD1222 vaccination. These receptors all come from an adult in good health.

This clone was observed a single time. The J gene is TRBJ1-1, the V gene TRBV12-3 or TRBV12-4, with a tentative D call TRBD1 (6 bases). Trimming left V 3 bases short and J 11 bases short, with 10 bases between. The CDR3 spans 11 residues. The CDR3 spells CASSFGDMAFF. CDR3 DNA: TGTGCCAGCAGTTTCGGGGACATGGCTTTCTTT.

This clone was seen once. V usage is TRBV6-6 and J usage is TRBJ2-1, with TRBD2 matching over 8 bases. This CDR3 is built from 15 residues. CDR1 and CDR2 from the germline V gene are MNHNY and SVGAGI (reference sequence). Unmatched junction bases numbered 9, after V lost 5 bases and J lost 6 bases. CDR3 protein: CASSRRGGWGNEQFF. The CDR3 DNA reads TGTGCCAGCAGTCGACGGGGGGGATGGGGCAATGAGCAGTTCTTC.

This chain joins TRBV11-2 and TRBJ2-7, with TRBD1 matching over 7 bases. CDR3 length equals 15 residues. Germline V gene lookup returns CDR1 SGHAT and CDR2 FQNNGV. V lost 5 bases, J lost 5 bases, and 12 bases stayed unmatched. The CDR3 DNA follows: TGTGCCAGCAGCCAGTACAGGGGTAATCAGCACGAGCAGTACTTC. Translated: CASSQYRGNQHEQYF. The whole variable domain, remainder taken from reference TRBV11-2 and TRBJ2-7, is EAGVAQSPRYKIIEKRQSVAFWCNPISGHATLYWYQQILGQGPKLLIQFQNNGVVDDSQLPKDRFSAERLKGVDSTLKIQPAKLEDSAVYLCASSQYRGNQHEQYFGPGTRLTVT.

The genes are TRBV11-3 and TRBJ2-3, with TRBD2 as a possible D gene (5 bases). This CDR3 is built from 15 residues. V was pared by 5 bases and J by 0 bases, with 12 bases between. The germline CDR1 and CDR2 sequences are SGHNT and YENEEA. The CDR3 is CASSASRTSTDTQYF. The CDR3 DNA is TGTGCCAGCAGCGCAAGCCGGACTAGCACAGATACGCAGTATTTT.

About this clone itself: This CDR3 is also generated by other DNA sequences in the sample. V gene TRBV6-6 combines with J gene TRBJ2-7; no reliable D call. The length of the CDR3 is 14 residues. CDR1 and CDR2 from the germline V gene are MNHNY and SVGAGI (reference sequence). V lost 0 bases and J 0 bases, leaving 6 bases between the germline ends. The CDR3 coding sequence is TGTGCCAGCAGTTACTCGAGCAGCTCCTACGAGCAGTACTTC. This gives the protein CASSYSSSSYEQYF.

The V call is TRBV2, the J call TRBJ1-3; D possibly corresponds to TRBD1 (5 bases). The CDR3 is 16 amino acids. Trimming pared 6 bases from V and 0 bases from J, leaving 15 bases between. Per germline, CDR1 SNHLY and CDR2 FYNNEI. The CDR3 protein is CASRKGLLDSGNTIYF. The CDR3 bases are TGTGCCAGCAGAAAGGGGCTCCTCGACTCTGGAAACACCATATATTTT.

The rearrangement uses TRBV14 and TRBJ1-1; no reliable D call. Germline V gene sequence: CDR1 SGHDN, CDR2 FVKESK. CDR3 length equals 14 residues. V was shortened by 1 base and J by 5 bases, with 11 bases between the two germline ends. The CDR3 coding sequence is TGTGCCAGCAGCCAAGCAGGCGGGTTAACTGAAGCTTTCTTT. Its protein product is CASSQAGGLTEAFF.

This chain connects TRBV6-5 to TRBJ1-2; D ambiguous. The germline CDR1 and CDR2 sequences are MNHEY and SVGAGI. V gave up 0 bases and J gave up 12 bases, with 11 bases separating them. This CDR3 has 12 residues. The CDR3 region has the DNA TGTGCCAGCAGTTACTCAGGAGGTGGAAACACCTTC. Its protein product is CASSYSGGGNTF.

V is TRBV5-1 and J is TRBJ2-3; the D gene is possibly TRBD1 (6 bases). V was pared by 4 bases and J by 2 bases, with 14 bases between. Germline assignment: CDR1 SGHRS and CDR2 YFSETQ. This CDR3 is built from 15 residues. CDR3 nucleotide sequence: TGCGCCAGCAGCCGGGACAAAGGGTCCACAGATACGCAGTATTTT. It yields the protein CASSRDKGSTDTQYF.

The rearrangement joins TRBV9 to TRBJ2-2; 15 positions agree with TRBD2. V shed 4 bases and J 8 bases; nucleotides not matched to a gene: 12. Germline V gene lookup returns CDR1 SGDLS and CDR2 YYNGEE. The CDR3 totals 18 residues. The CDR3 sequence is CASSPPGLAGGRGGELFF. CDR3 coding DNA: TGTGCCAGCAGCCCGCCCGGACTAGCGGGGGGGCGAGGTGGGGAGCTGTTTTTT.

This chain joins TRBV30 and TRBJ1-6; 11 nucleotides align to TRBD1. The CDR3 is 14 amino acids. With 5 bases clipped from V and 7 bases from J, the junction kept 4 bases outside the gene matches. CDR1 is GTSNPN, CDR2 SVGIG, per germline (reference sequence). In DNA form, the CDR3 reads TGTGCCTGGCCCGGACAGGGGGCAAATTCACCCCTCCACTTT. Its translation: CAWPGQGANSPLHF.

The chain uses TRBV6-5 and TRBJ1-5, with D unclear. From germline, CDR1 is MNHEY and CDR2 SVGAGI. The CDR3 extends over 16 amino acids. Trimming cost V 4 bases and J 4 bases, with 17 bases left between them. CDR3 in DNA: TGTGCCAGCAGTTCCCGCCTGATGGGTTTGAATCAGCCCCAGCATTTT. It is translated as CASSSRLMGLNQPQHF.

For this clone: Other DNA sequences from this sample encode an identical CDR3 as well. This chain links TRBV6-2 or TRBV6-3 with TRBJ2-7; D possibly corresponds to TRBD2 (5 bases). Germline values: CDR1 MNHEY, CDR2 SVGEGT. Trimming stripped 4 bases from V and 1 base from J, with 8 bases between. There are 13 residues in the CDR3. The CDR3 nucleotides read TGTGCCAGCAGTTCCCCGGGGTCCTACGAGCAGTACTTC. Encoded protein: CASSSPGSYEQYF.